One and the same sample provided the 27 T cell receptor beta chains below, sequenced in a study of cytomegalovirus exposure and HLA in healthy donors. Vbeta (60) and Jbeta (13) primers were used in the PCR. The protocol was immunoSEQ multiplex PCR, while the TCRdb copy is restricted to in-frame clones and leaves out a portion. The sample records some 160,000 clones, around 72% being singletons. The sample was PBMCs. These receptors were collected from a man aged 40-50 years in good health and CMV-seronegative.

This chain connects TRBV10-3 to TRBJ2-7; 10 bases line up with TRBD1. Per germline, CDR1 ENHRY and CDR2 SYGVKD. The J segment lost 2 bases and the V segment lost 6 bases, leaving 7 bases of the junction unmatched. There are 15 residues in the CDR3. DNA of the CDR3: TGTGCCATCAGACCCGCGGGGACAGGGGCCTACGAGCAGTACTTC. It translates to CAIRPAGTGAYEQYF.

The genes are TRBV7-6 and TRBJ1-5, with 7 bases that match TRBD1. Per germline, CDR1 SGHVS and CDR2 FNYEAQ. The CDR3 consists of 13 residues. The V segment lost 3 bases and the J segment 4 bases; nucleotides outside the gene matches: 0. As DNA, the CDR3 is TGTGCCAGCAGCTTGGACAGGAATCAGCCCCAGCATTTT. Amino acid sequence: CASSLDRNQPQHF. Full variable domain (rest looked up from reference TRBV7-6 and TRBJ1-5): GAGVSQSPRYKVTKRGQDVALRCDPISGHVSLYWYRQALGQGPEFLTYFNYEAQQDKSGLPNDRFSAERPEGSISTLTIQRTEQRDSAMYRCASSLDRNQPQHFGDGTRLSIL.

The rearrangement joins TRBV19 to TRBJ1-5, with 8 bases fitting TRBD1. J lost 2 bases, V lost 6 bases, and 3 bases had no gene match. This CDR3 region has 14 residues. CDR1 is LNHDA, CDR2 SQIVND, per germline (reference sequence). The CDR3: CASSSTGGNQPQHF. CDR3 DNA: TGTGCCAGTAGCTCGACAGGGGGCAATCAGCCCCAGCATTTT.

The chain is built from TRBV7-3 and TRBJ2-3, with 8 positions matching TRBD1. V gave up 5 bases and J gave up 4 bases; unmatched junction bases: 11. The CDR3 runs to 16 residues. CDR1 and CDR2 from the germline V gene are SGHTA and FQGTGA. CDR3 nucleotides: TGTGCCAGCAGCGCAAGGAGGAACAGGGGGTCAGATACGCAGTATTTT. Amino acids: CASSARRNRGSDTQYF.

V gene TRBV19 combines with J gene TRBJ2-5, with TRBD2 matching over 12 bases. The V and J ends lost 5 bases and 4 bases, in that order; junction bases with no gene match: 14. Germline V gene sequence: CDR1 LNHDA, CDR2 SQIVND (reference sequence). This CDR3 spans 18 amino acids. The CDR3 region is CASSVRGLAGGTPETQYF. CDR3 nucleotide sequence: TGTGCCAGTAGTGTAAGGGGACTAGCGGGCGGGACTCCAGAGACCCAGTACTTC.

This chain links TRBV2 with TRBJ2-7; D gene uncertain. CDR1 SNHLY and CDR2 FYNNEI come from the germline V gene. V shed 7 bases and J shed 0 bases, with 16 bases lying between them. The CDR3 totals 15 residues. CDR3 bases: TGTGCCAGCAATGGGTTTGAAGCGAGCTCCTACGAGCAGTACTTC. It encodes CASNGFEASSYEQYF.

The V gene is TRBV4-3, the J gene TRBJ1-3, with 7 bases aligning to TRBD1. Losses at the gene ends were 2 bases for V and 1 base for J; bases not matched to a gene: 8. CDR1 is LGHNA and CDR2 is YSLEER in the germline V gene. The CDR3 has 17 amino acids. CDR3 amino acids: CASSQNRNRGSGNTIYF. Written as DNA, the CDR3 is TGCGCCAGCAGCCAAAATCGGAACAGGGGTTCTGGAAACACCATATATTTT.

This chain joins TRBV4-3 and TRBJ1-2, with D unresolved. CDR1 is LGHNA and CDR2 is YSLEER in the germline V gene. The V end was cut by 0 bases, the J end by 4 bases, with 9 bases between. CDR3 length: 14 amino acids. The CDR3 DNA follows: TGCGCCAGCAGCCAAGATATCGGGTCCTATGGCTACACCTTC. The encoded protein is CASSQDIGSYGYTF.

The rearrangement uses TRBV7-7 and TRBJ2-2; D is possibly TRBD2 (5 bases). Deletions cut 1 base from V and 5 bases from J, with 20 bases between. Germline lookup yields CDR1 SSHAT and CDR2 FNYEAQ (reference sequence). This CDR3 is built from 18 residues. The CDR3 DNA sequence: TGTGCCAGCAGCTTAGACTTGGCGGGTACTCCGACTACCGGGGAGCTGTTTTTT. This sequence encodes CASSLDLAGTPTTGELFF.

This clone was seen a handful of times. In the same sample, other DNA sequences code for this CDR3. This rearrangement joins TRBV30 to TRBJ1-1; TRBD1 is a possible D gene (5 bases). V lost 0 bases, J lost 0 bases, and 5 bases lay in between. The CDR3 loop spans 13 amino acids. The germline gives CDR1 GTSNPN, CDR2 SVGIG (reference sequence). CDR3 loop: CAWSVQVNTEAFF. CDR3 in DNA: TGTGCCTGGAGTGTACAGGTGAACACTGAAGCTTTCTTT.

The rearrangement joins TRBV12-5 to TRBJ2-3; 10 bases line up with TRBD2. Germline V gene data show CDR1 as LGHNT and CDR2 as FRNRAP. V lost 1 base and J lost 6; bases outside the gene matches: 7. The CDR3 runs 16 residues. CDR3 amino acids: CASGLGQREGRDTQYF. CDR3 sequence (DNA): TGTGCTAGTGGTTTGGGCCAGCGGGAGGGGCGGGATACGCAGTATTTT.

The CDR3 region is CAWSAQNGGELETQYF. The DNA for the CDR3 is TGTGCCTGGAGCGCACAAAACGGGGGGGAACTAGAGACCCAGTACTTC. This chain uses TRBV30 with TRBJ2-5; 8 bases align to TRBD2. The CDR3 sequence is 16 residues long. Germline V gives CDR1 GTSNPN, CDR2 SVGIG (reference sequence). V dropped 3 bases and J dropped 4; count of bases not matched to a gene: 13.

This sequence joins TRBV7-2 and TRBJ2-5; the match to TRBD1 covers 8 bases. The CDR3 contains 14 residues. V lost 3 bases, J lost 5 bases, and 5 bases stayed unmatched. The germline CDR1 and CDR2 sequences are SGHTA and FQGNSA. CDR3 residues: CASSFAGGWETQYF. In DNA form, the CDR3 reads TGTGCCAGCAGCTTCGCAGGGGGCTGGGAGACCCAGTACTTC.

The chain employs TRBV7-9 and TRBJ2-1; 8 nucleotides match TRBD2. Germline V CDR1 and CDR2: SEHNR, FQNEAQ (reference sequence). Germline trimming cut 1 base from V and 7 bases from J; bases unmatched to any gene: 6. The CDR3 covers 15 residues. In nucleotides, the CDR3 is TGTGCCAGCAGCTTAGTAGCGGGACTTAAGAATGAGCAGTTCTTC. It yields the protein CASSLVAGLKNEQFF. Combining the CDR3 with reference TRBV7-9 and TRBJ2-1 gives the whole variable domain DTGVSQNPRHKITKRGQNVTFRCDPISEHNRLYWYRQTLGQGPEFLTYFQNEAQLEKSRLLSDRFSAERPKGSFSTLEIQRTEQGDSAMYLCASSLVAGLKNEQFFGPGTRLTVL.

This clone was detected only once. The genes are TRBV5-1 and TRBJ2-7; tentative D call: TRBD2 (5 bases). V lost 0 bases and J 2 bases, leaving 12 bases between the germline ends. Germline V CDR1 and CDR2: SGHRS, YFSETQ. The CDR3 totals 15 residues. CDR3 sequence reads: CASSLAADGTYEQYF. CDR3 sequence (DNA): TGCGCCAGCAGCTTGGCTGCAGACGGGACCTACGAGCAGTACTTC. Complete variable domain (other parts from reference TRBV5-1 and TRBJ2-7): KAGVTQTPRYLIKTRGQQVTLSCSPISGHRSVSWYQQTPGQGLQFLFEYFSETQRNKGNFPGRFSGRQFSNSRSEMNVSTLELGDSALYLCASSLAADGTYEQYFGPGTRLTVT.

The J gene is TRBJ1-4, the V gene TRBV27; 7 bases match TRBD1. The CDR3 runs to 16 residues. V trimming: 4 bases; J trimming: 4 bases; junction bases outside the gene matches: 9. CDR1 and CDR2 from the germline V gene are MNHEY and SMNVEV (reference sequence). The CDR3 nucleotides are TGTGCCAGCAGTTCATCAAACAGGGGAAATAATGAAAAACTGTTTTTT. Residues: CASSSSNRGNNEKLFF.

The chain has TRBV21-1 and TRBJ1-4. TRBV21-1 is marked as a pseudogene. CDR3 length equals 15 residues. CDR3: CASSSRRRAGEKLFF. CDR3 nucleotide sequence: TGTGCCAGCAGCTCAAGGAGAAGGGCGGGCGAAAAACTGTTTTTT.

This clone came up once. V gene TRBV5-6 combines with J gene TRBJ1-1, with D unclear. Germline lookup yields CDR1 SGHDT and CDR2 YYEEEE. This CDR3 spans 13 amino acids. Between the trimmed V and J ends, which lost 4 bases and 8 bases, there was a span of 15 bases. The CDR3 spells CASSLTPGREAFF. The CDR3 DNA sequence: TGTGCCAGCAGCCTAACACCGGGGAGAGAAGCTTTCTTT. Full variable domain (outside the CDR3, taken from reference TRBV5-6 and TRBJ1-1): DAGVTQSPTHLIKTRGQQVTLRCSPKSGHDTVSWYQQALGQGPQFIFQYYEEEERQRGNFPDRFSGHQFPNYSSELNVNALLLGDSALYLCASSLTPGREAFFGQGTRLTVV.

The chain carries TRBV7-2 and TRBJ1-5; D gene uncertain. The CDR3 runs to 17 residues. In germline, CDR1 is SGHTA, CDR2 FQGNSA. V was shortened by 1 base and J by 0 bases, with 13 bases between the two germline ends. The CDR3 reads CASSLGATVSSNQPQHF. Written as DNA, the CDR3 is TGTGCCAGCAGCTTAGGGGCAACCGTCTCTAGCAATCAGCCCCAGCATTTT. Complete variable domain (other parts from reference TRBV7-2 and TRBJ1-5): GAGVSQSPSNKVTEKGKDVELRCDPISGHTALYWYRQSLGQGLEFLIYFQGNSAPDKSGLPSDRFSAERTGGSVSTLTIQRTQQEDSAVYLCASSLGATVSSNQPQHFGDGTRLSIL.

In DNA, the CDR3 is TGTGCCAGCAGTGAGGACAGGGGCCCAGATACGCAGTATTTT. Its protein product is CASSEDRGPDTQYF. This chain links TRBV2 with TRBJ2-3; 9 nucleotides agree with TRBD1. Germline V CDR1 and CDR2: SNHLY, FYNNEI. The CDR3 is 14 residues long. V lost 3 bases and J lost 4; bases outside the gene matches: 2.

This clone occurred a few times. The V call is TRBV19, the J call TRBJ2-2, with D maybe TRBD2 (7 bases). The CDR3 totals 17 residues. V lost 7 bases, J lost 4 bases, and 22 bases lay in between. The V gene's germline CDR1 is LNHDA and CDR2 SQIVND (reference sequence). CDR3 sequence (DNA): TGTGCCAGTACCCCAGGGGTAGCGGGTAACCCCACCGGGGAGCTGTTTTTT. Encoded protein: CASTPGVAGNPTGELFF.

In its sample, this clone was seen a few times. V and J are TRBV19 and TRBJ2-4; possible D gene TRBD1, 5 bases. V was shortened by 0 bases and J by 4 bases, with 10 bases between the two germline ends. Germline CDR1 and CDR2: LNHDA and SQIVND (reference sequence). The CDR3 is 15 residues long. CDR3 in amino acids: CASSIDSDRKNIQYF. CDR3 DNA: TGTGCCAGTAGTATAGATTCCGACAGAAAAAACATTCAGTACTTC.

The chain carries TRBV21-1 and TRBJ1-2. TRBV21-1 is annotated as a pseudogene. The CDR3 covers 15 residues. The CDR3 sequence is CASHLRGSYNYGYTF. The CDR3 nucleotides are TGTGCCAGCCACCTCCGGGGATCTTATAACTATGGCTACACCTTC.

This chain joins TRBV27 and TRBJ2-7; 9 nucleotides line up with TRBD1. The CDR3 has 17 residues. In germline, CDR1 is MNHEY, CDR2 SMNVEV (reference sequence). The junction had 15 bases not matched to a gene; V was cut back by 5 bases and J by 4 bases. The CDR3 protein is CASSLGPGQGDFYEQYF. In DNA, the CDR3 is TGTGCCAGCAGTCTGGGGCCGGGACAGGGAGACTTTTACGAGCAGTACTTC.

The genes are TRBV27 and TRBJ2-7; 11 nucleotides align to TRBD2. Unmatched junction bases numbered 8, after V lost 5 bases and J lost 5 bases. Germline V gene data show CDR1 as MNHEY and CDR2 as SMNVEV (reference sequence). This CDR3 comprises 15 residues. Written as DNA, the CDR3 is TGTGCCAGCAGTCCCACTAGCGGGAGTCTCCACGAGCAGTACTTC. It specifies CASSPTSGSLHEQYF.

This clone was counted between two and nine times. This rearrangement joins TRBV7-2 to TRBJ2-7, with 7 nucleotides matching TRBD1. The CDR3 loop spans 14 amino acids. V lost 6 bases to trimming and J lost 3 bases; unmatched junction nucleotides: 8. CDR1 is SGHTA and CDR2 is FQGNSA in the germline V gene. Written as DNA, the CDR3 is TGTGCCAGCAGACGCCCGGGACAGAACTACGAGCAGTACTTC. Translated: CASRRPGQNYEQYF.

The J gene is TRBJ1-5, the V gene TRBV6-5; D gene ambiguous. Germline V gene sequence: CDR1 MNHEY, CDR2 SVGAGI. CDR3 length equals 13 residues. V shed 2 bases and J shed 3 bases, with 5 bases lying between them. CDR3 nucleotide sequence: TGTGCCAGCAGTTACGAGAACAATCAGCCCCAGCATTTT. Its protein is CASSYENNQPQHF.